The clone carrying this TCR beta chain was found many times. Its antigen is not identified. Unique molecular identifiers were present on the cDNA, and a universal primer site came from template switching. TCRdb redid the calling of the 5' RACE reads with MiXCR, one entry per CDR3 protein. This table holds a few hundred thousand distinct CDR3 sequences, about 9% found once. Only healthy Caucasians were included as donors. The sample comes from a study of identical twins. Study-wide points: Cord blood beta clonotypes that were abundant carried fewer insertions, and memory repertoires showed no such trend. Excess twin sharing in beta out-of-frame sequences was weaker.

These same records also appear under a second study, on yellow fever vaccine responses in identical twins.

This sequence originates from a woman between 18 and 29 years old in good health. Material for sequencing was CD8+ T cells sorted from blood.

The CDR3 protein is CASSYKGLADNEQFF. The CDR3 bases are TGTGCCAGCAGTTATAAAGGACTAGCCGACAATGAGCAGTTCTTC. This chain links TRBV6-5 with TRBJ2-1; the match to TRBD2 covers 8 bases. This CDR3 has 15 amino acids. Germline assignment: CDR1 MNHEY and CDR2 SVGAGI. J was trimmed by 5 bases and V by 3 bases; bases with no gene match: 6.